Below, 18 T cell receptor beta chains from the same sample are listed, as sequenced in a study of blood T cell repertoires in COVID-19. Only in-frame clones appear in the TCRdb table, and some are missing; sequencing was by immunoSEQ multiplex PCR. Of just over 250,000 clones listed, about 89% were seen once; the top ten hold approximately 9.4%. Input material: peripheral blood. The receptors were sampled from a man in his forties who had recovered from COVID-19.

The chain recombines TRBV5-6 with TRBJ2-2; D possibly corresponds to TRBD1 (6 bases). V dropped 0 bases and J dropped 3 bases, with 15 bases sitting between them. CDR1 SGHDT and CDR2 YYEEEE come from the germline V gene. The CDR3 has 17 amino acids. CDR3 region: CASSLDTGTKYTGELFF. CDR3 nucleotides: TGTGCCAGCAGCTTGGACACGGGGACAAAGTACACCGGGGAGCTGTTTTTT.

V usage is TRBV27 and J usage is TRBJ1-1; 7 bases are a match to TRBD1. This CDR3 has 14 amino acids. V shed 7 bases, J shed 1 base, and the junction held 6 bases outside the gene matches. Germline loops: CDR1 MNHEY, CDR2 SMNVEV (reference sequence). The CDR3 region has the DNA TGTGCCAGCAAGGAGGGGGCTGGGAACACTGAAGCTTTCTTT. It specifies CASKEGAGNTEAFF.

This chain links TRBV5-4 with TRBJ2-5, with D possibly matching TRBD1 (5 bases). There are 13 residues in the CDR3. Germline assignment: CDR1 SGHNT and CDR2 YYREEE (reference sequence). V was clipped by 4 bases and J by 5 bases, with 12 bases between them. The DNA of the CDR3 is TGTGCCAGCAGCCTTCAGGGCTCGGAGACCCAGTACTTC. Protein: CASSLQGSETQYF.

The chain links TRBV5-1 to TRBJ1-2, with TRBD1 matching over 7 bases. CDR1 is SGHRS, CDR2 YFSETQ, per germline. The CDR3 sequence is 15 residues long. Germline trimming cut 5 bases from V and 2 bases from J; bases unmatched to any gene: 9. This chain's CDR3 is CASSPTGTDNYGYTF. The CDR3 nucleotides are TGCGCCAGCAGTCCGACCGGGACAGACAACTATGGCTACACCTTC.

The chain uses TRBV27 and TRBJ2-7, with 13 bases matching TRBD2. CDR1 MNHEY and CDR2 SMNVEV come from the germline V gene (reference sequence). This CDR3 is 16 amino acids long. The V segment lost 0 bases and the J segment 4 bases; nucleotides outside the gene matches: 3. The CDR3 DNA is TGTGCCAGCAGTTTATCGACTAGCGGGAGGTGGTACGAGCAGTACTTC. Protein sequence: CASSLSTSGRWYEQYF.

J is TRBJ2-5 and V is TRBV29-1, with TRBD1 matching 7 bases. This CDR3 is 13 amino acids long. The germline gives CDR1 SQVTM, CDR2 ANQGSEA. V shed 6 bases, J shed 6 bases, and the junction held 10 bases outside the gene matches. DNA for the CDR3: TGCAGCGTGAGAGAACAGGGGCGACAGACCCAGTACTTC. This gives the protein CSVREQGRQTQYF. Full variable domain (outside the CDR3, taken from reference TRBV29-1 and TRBJ2-5): SAVISQKPSRDICQRGTSLTIQCQVDSQVTMMFWYRQQPGQSLTLIATANQGSEATYESGFVIDKFPISRPNLTFSTLTVSNMSPEDSSIYLCSVREQGRQTQYFGPGTRLLVL.

The V and J genes are TRBV15 and TRBJ2-5; possible D gene TRBD2, 6 bases. The CDR3 is 15 residues long. Deletions cut 1 base from V and 0 bases from J, with 9 bases between. Looked up from germline, CDR1 is LNHNV and CDR2 is YYDKDF (reference sequence). Here the CDR3 reads CATSRGEADQETQYF. CDR3 DNA: TGTGCCACCAGCAGAGGGGAGGCCGACCAAGAGACCCAGTACTTC.

The chain couples TRBV12-5 to TRBJ1-1, with TRBD1 as a possible D gene (6 bases). CDR3 size: 13 residues. The V and J ends lost 7 bases and 1 base respectively, with 10 bases between them. Germline V lookup: CDR1 LGHNT, CDR2 FRNRAP. The CDR3 nucleotides read TGTGCTAGTGCCGTACAGGGGAACACTGAAGCTTTCTTT. It specifies CASAVQGNTEAFF.

The chain links TRBV6-5 to TRBJ2-5, with D perhaps TRBD1 (5 bases). The germline CDR1 and CDR2 sequences are MNHEY and SVGAGI. The V gene lost 6 bases and the J gene lost 1 base, with 12 bases spanning the gap. This CDR3 comprises 14 residues. The CDR3 spells CASRNRLSQETQYF. As DNA, the CDR3 is TGTGCCAGCAGGAACAGGCTCTCCCAAGAGACCCAGTACTTC.

This chain joins TRBV7-2 and TRBJ2-7; D may be TRBD1 (5 bases). Per the germline V gene, CDR1 is SGHTA and CDR2 is FQGNSA. The V and J ends lost 1 base and 0 bases respectively, with 7 bases between them. This CDR3 region has 14 residues. Here the CDR3 reads CASSLEQDSYEQYF. The CDR3 nucleotides read TGTGCCAGCAGCTTAGAACAGGACTCCTACGAGCAGTACTTC.

The V call is TRBV11-2, the J call TRBJ1-2; the D gene is possibly TRBD1 (5 bases). With 0 bases removed from V and 9 bases from J, the gap between germline ends came to 11 bases. CDR3 length: 13 residues. Germline V lookup: CDR1 SGHAT, CDR2 FQNNGV. DNA for the CDR3: TGTGCCAGCAGCTTAGACGGGGGACTGAGCTACACCTTC. Encoded protein: CASSLDGGLSYTF. Using reference TRBV11-2 and TRBJ1-2 for the parts outside the CDR3, the full variable domain is EAGVAQSPRYKIIEKRQSVAFWCNPISGHATLYWYQQILGQGPKLLIQFQNNGVVDDSQLPKDRFSAERLKGVDSTLKIQPAKLEDSAVYLCASSLDGGLSYTFGSGTRLTVV.

CDR3 residues: CSARRGEGKNIQYF. The CDR3 DNA sequence: TGCAGCGCCCGAAGAGGAGAGGGCAAAAACATTCAGTACTTC. The J gene is TRBJ2-4, the V gene TRBV29-1; weak D call: TRBD2 (5 bases). The V and J ends lost 7 bases and 3 bases respectively, with 16 bases between them. The germline V gene encodes CDR1 SQVTM and CDR2 ANQGSEA. The CDR3 sequence is 14 residues long.

The chain links TRBV19 to TRBJ2-2; the match to TRBD2 covers 14 bases. Germline V CDR1 and CDR2: LNHDA, SQIVND (reference sequence). With V trimmed by 8 bases and J by 1 base, 6 bases remained unmatched. The CDR3 length is 17 residues. The CDR3 spells CASFPGLAGVNTGELFF. Written as DNA, the CDR3 is TGTGCCAGTTTCCCGGGACTAGCGGGAGTGAACACCGGGGAGCTGTTTTTT.

V usage is TRBV9 and J usage is TRBJ2-1; 9 bases agree with TRBD2. Germline V gene lookup returns CDR1 SGDLS and CDR2 YYNGEE. This CDR3 is 14 amino acids long. With 4 bases clipped from V and 8 bases from J, the junction kept 7 bases outside the gene matches. The CDR3 loop reads CASSPSGGKDEQFF. In DNA, the CDR3 is TGTGCCAGCAGCCCCAGCGGGGGGAAAGATGAGCAGTTCTTC.

This chain joins TRBV19 and TRBJ2-1; the D gene is possibly TRBD2 (5 bases). Trimming removed 5 bases from V and 3 bases from J, with 8 bases in between. Germline V gives CDR1 LNHDA, CDR2 SQIVND (reference sequence). This CDR3 spans 13 amino acids. Written as DNA, the CDR3 is TGTGCCAGTAGTTTTGACTACTACAATGAGCAGTTCTTC. Residues: CASSFDYYNEQFF. The full variable domain, with the rest looked up from reference TRBV19 and TRBJ2-1, is DGGITQSPKYLFRKEGQNVTLSCEQNLNHDAMYWYRQDPGQGLRLIYYSQIVNDFQKGDIAEGYSVSREKKESFPLTVTSAQKNPTAFYLCASSFDYYNEQFFGPGTRLTVL.

The chain has TRBV7-2 and TRBJ2-3, with D maybe TRBD2 (6 bases). Germline V CDR1 and CDR2: SGHTA, FQGNSA. This CDR3 comprises 13 residues. The V end lost 5 bases, the J end lost 8 bases, and 14 bases lay between the germline ends. This CDR3 reads CASSPRDSVTQYF. The CDR3 DNA reads TGTGCCAGCAGCCCAAGGGACTCCGTTACGCAGTATTTT.

The V call is TRBV5-1, the J call TRBJ2-5; a possible D gene is TRBD2 (6 bases). The CDR3 covers 20 residues. Germline-derived CDR1 and CDR2 are SGHRS and YFSETQ. Trimming cost V 5 bases and J 2 bases, with 31 bases left between them. The CDR3 DNA follows: TGCGCCAGCAGGGGGGAAACTCTAGAGGCGAGGCGGGGAATACAAGAGACCCAGTACTTC. Its protein product is CASRGETLEARRGIQETQYF.

Only a few counts were recorded for this clone. V usage is TRBV6-1 and J usage is TRBJ1-2, with D possibly matching TRBD1 (5 bases). The CDR3 is made up of 14 amino acids. The V end was cut by 0 bases, the J end by 7 bases, with 12 bases between. CDR1 is MNHNS and CDR2 is SASEGT in the germline V gene. CDR3 nucleotides: TGTGCCAGCAGTGAAGCGGGGGGTCAAGGTGGCTACACCTTC. Translating gives CASSEAGGQGGYTF.